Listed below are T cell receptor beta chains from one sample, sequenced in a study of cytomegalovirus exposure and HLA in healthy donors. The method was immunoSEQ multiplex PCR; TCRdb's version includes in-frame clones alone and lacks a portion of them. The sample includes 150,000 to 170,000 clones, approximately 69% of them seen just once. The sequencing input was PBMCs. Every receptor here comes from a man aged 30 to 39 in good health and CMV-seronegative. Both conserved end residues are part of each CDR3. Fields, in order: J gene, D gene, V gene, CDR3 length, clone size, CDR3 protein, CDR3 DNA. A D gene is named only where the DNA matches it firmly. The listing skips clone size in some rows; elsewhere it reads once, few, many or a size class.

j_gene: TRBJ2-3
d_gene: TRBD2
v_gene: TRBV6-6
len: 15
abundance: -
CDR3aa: CASSRTSGGRDTQYF
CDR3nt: TGTGCCAGCAGTAGGACTAGCGGGGGGAGAGATACGCAGTATTTT

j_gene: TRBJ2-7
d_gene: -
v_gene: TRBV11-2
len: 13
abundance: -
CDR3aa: CASSPDTTTEQYF
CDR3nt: TGTGCCAGCAGCCCGGACACCACCACCGAGCAGTACTTC

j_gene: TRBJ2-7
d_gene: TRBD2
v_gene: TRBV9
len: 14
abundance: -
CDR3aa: CASSVEAGAYEQYF
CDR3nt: TGTGCCAGCAGCGTAGAAGCGGGGGCTTACGAGCAGTACTTC

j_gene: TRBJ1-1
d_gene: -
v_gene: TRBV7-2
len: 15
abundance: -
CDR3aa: CASSLDGGLNTEAFF
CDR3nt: TGTGCCAGCAGCTTAGATGGCGGCCTGAACACTGAAGCTTTCTTT

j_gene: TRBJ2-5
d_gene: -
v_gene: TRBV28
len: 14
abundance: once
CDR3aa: CASSFGYRGETQYF
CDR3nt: TGTGCCAGCAGTTTCGGCTACCGAGGAGAGACCCAGTACTTC

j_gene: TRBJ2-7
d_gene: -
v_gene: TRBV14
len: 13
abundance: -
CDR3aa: CASSQDYFDEQYF
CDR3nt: TGTGCCAGCAGCCAAGATTACTTCGACGAGCAGTACTTC

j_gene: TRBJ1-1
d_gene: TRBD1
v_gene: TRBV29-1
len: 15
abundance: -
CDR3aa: CSVYRQGSLNTEAFF
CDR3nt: TGCAGCGTATACCGACAGGGGTCCTTGAACACTGAAGCTTTCTTT

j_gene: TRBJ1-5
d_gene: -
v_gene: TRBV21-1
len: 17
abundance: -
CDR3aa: CASSKVIRTGGWQPQHF
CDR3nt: TGTGCCAGCAGCAAAGTAATACGGACAGGGGGTTGGCAGCCCCAGCATTTT

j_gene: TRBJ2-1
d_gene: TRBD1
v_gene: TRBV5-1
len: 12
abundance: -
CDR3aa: CASSWGTGEQFF
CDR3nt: TGCGCCAGCAGCTGGGGGACAGGCGAGCAGTTCTTC

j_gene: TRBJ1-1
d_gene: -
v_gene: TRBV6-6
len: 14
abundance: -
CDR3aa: CASSYDPGNTEAFF
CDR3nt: TGTGCCAGCAGTTACGATCCAGGGAACACTGAAGCTTTCTTT

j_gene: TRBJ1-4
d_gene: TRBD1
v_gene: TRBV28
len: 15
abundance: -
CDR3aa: CASSSPGQKNEKLFF
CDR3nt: TGTGCCAGCAGTTCCCCGGGACAGAAGAATGAAAAACTGTTTTTT

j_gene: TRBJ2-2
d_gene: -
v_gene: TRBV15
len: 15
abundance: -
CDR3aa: CATSRSSGIAGELFF
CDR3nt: TGTGCCACCAGCAGAAGCTCAGGGATCGCCGGGGAGCTGTTTTTT

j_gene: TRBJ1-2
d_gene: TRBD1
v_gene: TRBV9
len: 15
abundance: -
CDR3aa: CASSEGQERFYGYTF
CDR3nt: TGTGCCAGCAGCGAGGGACAGGAGCGATTCTATGGCTACACCTTC

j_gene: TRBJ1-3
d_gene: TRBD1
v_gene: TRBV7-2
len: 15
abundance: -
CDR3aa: CASSPGTGAGNTIYF
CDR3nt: TGTGCCAGCAGCCCTGGGACAGGGGCCGGAAACACCATATATTTT

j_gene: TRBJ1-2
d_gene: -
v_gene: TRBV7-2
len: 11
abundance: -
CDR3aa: CASSPGYGYTF
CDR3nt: TGTGCCAGTTCGCCGGGCTATGGCTACACCTTC

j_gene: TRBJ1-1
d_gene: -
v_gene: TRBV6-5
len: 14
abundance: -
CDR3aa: CASRLRGSNTEAFF
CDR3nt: TGTGCCAGCAGACTCAGGGGTAGTAACACTGAAGCTTTCTTT

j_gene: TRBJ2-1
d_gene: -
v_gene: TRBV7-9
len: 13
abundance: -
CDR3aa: CASRRQSVHEQFF
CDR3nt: TGTGCCAGCAGGAGACAGTCGGTCCATGAGCAGTTCTTC

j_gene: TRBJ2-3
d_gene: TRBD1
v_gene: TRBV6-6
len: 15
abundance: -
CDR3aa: CASSLGQTHSDTQYF
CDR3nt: TGTGCCAGCAGCCTGGGACAGACGCATTCAGATACGCAGTATTTT

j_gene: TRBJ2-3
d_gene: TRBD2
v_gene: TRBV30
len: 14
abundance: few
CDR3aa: CARRLAGGTDTQYF
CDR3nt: TGTGCCCGACGACTAGCGGGGGGCACAGATACGCAGTATTTT

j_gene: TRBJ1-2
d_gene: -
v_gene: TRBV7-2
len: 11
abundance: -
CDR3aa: CASSVYRDYTF
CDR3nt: TGTGCCAGCAGCGTATACAGGGACTACACCTTC

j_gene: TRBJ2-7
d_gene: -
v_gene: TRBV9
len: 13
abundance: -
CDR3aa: CASSRDSSYEQYF
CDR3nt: TGTGCCAGCAGCCGGGACTCCTCCTACGAGCAGTACTTC

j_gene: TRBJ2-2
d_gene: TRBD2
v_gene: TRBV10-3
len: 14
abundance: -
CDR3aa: CAIGGASGTGELFF
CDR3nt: TGTGCCATCGGCGGGGCTAGCGGCACCGGGGAGCTGTTTTTT

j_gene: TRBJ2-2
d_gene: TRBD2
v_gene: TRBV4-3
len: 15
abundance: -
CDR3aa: CASSQERGGSGELFF
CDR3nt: TGCGCCAGCAGCCAAGAACGGGGGGGCTCCGGGGAGCTGTTTTTT

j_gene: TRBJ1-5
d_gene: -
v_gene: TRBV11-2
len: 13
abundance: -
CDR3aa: CASSLGRQQPQHF
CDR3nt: TGTGCCAGCAGCTTAGGCCGACAACAGCCCCAGCATTTT

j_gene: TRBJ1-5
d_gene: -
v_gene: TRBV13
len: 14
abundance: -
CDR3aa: CASSLGASNQPQHF
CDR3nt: TGTGCCAGCAGCTTGGGGGCTAGCAATCAGCCCCAGCATTTT

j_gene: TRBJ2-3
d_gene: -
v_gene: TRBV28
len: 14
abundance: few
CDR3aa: CASREEGVTDTQYF
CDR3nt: TGTGCCAGCAGGGAAGAGGGAGTAACAGATACGCAGTATTTT

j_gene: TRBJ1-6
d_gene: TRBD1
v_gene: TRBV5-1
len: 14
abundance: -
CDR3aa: CASSGGQANSPLHF
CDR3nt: TGCGCCAGCAGCGGGGGACAGGCTAATTCACCCCTCCACTTT

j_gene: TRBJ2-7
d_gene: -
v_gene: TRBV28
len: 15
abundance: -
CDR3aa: CASSTQRDTDYEQYF
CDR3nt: TGTGCCAGCAGTACGCAACGGGACACGGACTACGAGCAGTACTTC

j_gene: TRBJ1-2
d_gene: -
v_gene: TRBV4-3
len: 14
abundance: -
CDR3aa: CASSQDAQGKGYTF
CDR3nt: TGCGCCAGCAGCCAAGATGCCCAGGGTAAAGGCTACACCTTC

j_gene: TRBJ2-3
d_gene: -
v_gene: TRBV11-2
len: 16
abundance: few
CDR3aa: CASSLAEVPRTDTQYF
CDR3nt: TGTGCCAGCAGCTTAGCTGAGGTCCCAAGGACAGATACGCAGTATTTT

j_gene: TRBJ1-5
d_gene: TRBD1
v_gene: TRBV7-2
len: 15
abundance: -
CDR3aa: CASSIGQGVNQPQHF
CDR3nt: TGTGCCAGCAGCATCGGACAGGGGGTGAATCAGCCCCAGCATTTT

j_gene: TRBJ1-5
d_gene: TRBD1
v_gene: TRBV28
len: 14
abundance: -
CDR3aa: CASRPDRGNQPQHF
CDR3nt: TGTGCCAGCAGACCCGACAGGGGCAATCAGCCCCAGCATTTT

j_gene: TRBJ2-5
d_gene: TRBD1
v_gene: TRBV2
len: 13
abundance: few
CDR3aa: CASTRDSQETQYF
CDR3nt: TGTGCCAGCACCCGGGACAGCCAAGAGACCCAGTACTTC

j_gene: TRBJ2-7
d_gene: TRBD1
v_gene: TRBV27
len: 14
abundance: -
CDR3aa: CASSPAGQGYEQYF
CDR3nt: TGTGCCAGCAGTCCCGCGGGACAGGGCTACGAGCAGTACTTC

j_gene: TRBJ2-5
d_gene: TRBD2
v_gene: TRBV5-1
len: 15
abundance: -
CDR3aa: CASSLSPSGWETQYF
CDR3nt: TGCGCCAGCAGCTTGAGCCCTAGCGGGTGGGAGACCCAGTACTTC

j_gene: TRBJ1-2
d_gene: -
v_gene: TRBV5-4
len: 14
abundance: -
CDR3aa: CASSFRGSNYGYTF
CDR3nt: TGTGCCAGCAGCTTCAGGGGCTCCAACTATGGCTACACCTTC

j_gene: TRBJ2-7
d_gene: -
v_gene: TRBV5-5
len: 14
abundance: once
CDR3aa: CASSLDSNPYEQYF
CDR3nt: TGTGCCAGCAGCTTGGACAGTAACCCCTACGAGCAGTACTTC

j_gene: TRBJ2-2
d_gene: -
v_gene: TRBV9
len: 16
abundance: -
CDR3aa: CASSTSSILNTGELFF
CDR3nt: TGTGCCAGCAGCACCAGTTCCATCTTGAACACCGGGGAGCTGTTTTTT

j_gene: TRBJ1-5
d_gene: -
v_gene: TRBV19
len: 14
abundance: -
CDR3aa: CASSIGRLGQPQHF
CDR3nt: TGTGCCAGTAGTATTGGGCGATTGGGCCAGCCCCAGCATTTT